This T cell receptor (beta chain) was documented in a study of technical replicates of blood from a few donors. The germline V gene has CDR1 LGHNA and CDR2 YSLEER. J lost 3 bases, V lost 1 base, and 10 bases had no gene match. The CDR3 runs 18 residues. Libraries were prepared by immunoSEQ multiplex PCR; TCRdb keeps only in-frame clonotypes and omits some of them. The sample holds more than 90,000 clones, 85% to 95% seen once. The sequence derives from a human donor in good health. Material: T cells isolated from PBMCs. This sequence joins TRBV4-3 and TRBJ2-7, with 12 bases identical to TRBD2. Written as DNA, the CDR3 is TGCGCCAGCAGCCAAGGTTATTTGGGACTAGCGGGCGTCTACGAGCAGTACTTC. Amino acids: CASSQGYLGLAGVYEQYF.